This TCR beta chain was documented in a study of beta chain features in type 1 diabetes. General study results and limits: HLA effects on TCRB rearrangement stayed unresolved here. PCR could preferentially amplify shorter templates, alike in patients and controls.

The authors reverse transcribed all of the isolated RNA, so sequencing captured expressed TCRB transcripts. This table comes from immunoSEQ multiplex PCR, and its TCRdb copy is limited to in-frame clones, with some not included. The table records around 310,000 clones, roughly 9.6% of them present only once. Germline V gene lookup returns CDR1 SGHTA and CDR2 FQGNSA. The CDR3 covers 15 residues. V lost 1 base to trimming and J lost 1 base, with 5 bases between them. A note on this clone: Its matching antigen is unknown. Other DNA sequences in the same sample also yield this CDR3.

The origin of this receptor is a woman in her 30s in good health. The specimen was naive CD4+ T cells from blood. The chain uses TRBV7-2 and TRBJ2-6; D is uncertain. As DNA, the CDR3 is TGTGCCAGCAGCTTAGTCAGTTCTGGGGCCAACGTCCTGACTTTC. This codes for CASSLVSSGANVLTF.